The source of this TCR beta chain is a study of response to subunit inactivated influenza vaccine. TCRdb called the RT-PCR reads again in MiXCR, with one record for every CDR3 protein. The data show hundreds of thousands of distinct CDR3 sequences, roughly 14% seen once. About this clonotype itself: Its target is unknown.

The germline V gene has CDR1 SGDLS and CDR2 YYNGEE. The CDR3 runs 16 residues. V shed 0 bases and J shed 0 bases, with 11 bases lying between them. Study results and limitations: Authors suggested each seasonal influenza vaccination recruits few new T cells.

The sample was PBMCs from blood, taken 12 days after vaccination. The receptor was derived from a man in his fifties or sixties who received an inactivated influenza vaccine. The gene calls are TRBV9 and TRBJ2-3; D unresolved. The CDR3 nucleotides read TGTGCCAGCAGCGTAGGAAGGTATTCTAGCACAGATACGCAGTATTTT. It codes for CASSVGRYSSTDTQYF.